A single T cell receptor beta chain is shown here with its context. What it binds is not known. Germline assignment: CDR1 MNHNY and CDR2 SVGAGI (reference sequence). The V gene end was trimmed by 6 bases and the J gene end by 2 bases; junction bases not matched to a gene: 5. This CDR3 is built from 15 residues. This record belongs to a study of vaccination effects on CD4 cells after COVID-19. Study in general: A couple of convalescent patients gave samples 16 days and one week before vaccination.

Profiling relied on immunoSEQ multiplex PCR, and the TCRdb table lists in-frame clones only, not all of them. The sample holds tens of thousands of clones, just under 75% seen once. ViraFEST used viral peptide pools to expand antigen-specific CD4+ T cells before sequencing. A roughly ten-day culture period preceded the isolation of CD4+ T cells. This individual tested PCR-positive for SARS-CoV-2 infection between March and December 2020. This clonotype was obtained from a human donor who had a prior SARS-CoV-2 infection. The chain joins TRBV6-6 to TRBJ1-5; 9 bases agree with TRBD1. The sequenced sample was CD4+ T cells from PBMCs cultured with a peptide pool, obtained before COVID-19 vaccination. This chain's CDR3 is CASSVQGARNQPQHF. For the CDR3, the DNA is TGTGCCAGCAGCGTACAGGGGGCCCGCAATCAGCCCCAGCATTTT.